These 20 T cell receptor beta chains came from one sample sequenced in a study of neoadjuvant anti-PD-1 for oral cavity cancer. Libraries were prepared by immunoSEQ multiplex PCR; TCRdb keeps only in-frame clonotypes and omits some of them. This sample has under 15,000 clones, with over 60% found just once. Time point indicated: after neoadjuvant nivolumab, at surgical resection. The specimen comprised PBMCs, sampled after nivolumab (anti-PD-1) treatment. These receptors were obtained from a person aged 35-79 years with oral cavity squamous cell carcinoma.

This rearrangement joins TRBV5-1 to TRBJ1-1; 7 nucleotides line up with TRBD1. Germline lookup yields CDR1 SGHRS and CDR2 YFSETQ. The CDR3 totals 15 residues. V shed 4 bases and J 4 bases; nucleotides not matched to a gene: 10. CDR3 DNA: TGCGCCAGCAGCCCCGGACGACAGGGTAGCACTGAAGCTTTCTTT. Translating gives CASSPGRQGSTEAFF. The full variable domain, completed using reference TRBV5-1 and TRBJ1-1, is KAGVTQTPRYLIKTRGQQVTLSCSPISGHRSVSWYQQTPGQGLQFLFEYFSETQRNKGNFPGRFSGRQFSNSRSEMNVSTLELGDSALYLCASSPGRQGSTEAFFGQGTRLTVV.

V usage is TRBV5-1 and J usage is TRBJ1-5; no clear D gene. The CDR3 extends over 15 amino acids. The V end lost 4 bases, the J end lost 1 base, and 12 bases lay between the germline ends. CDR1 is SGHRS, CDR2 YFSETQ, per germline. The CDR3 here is CASSQVPGSNQPQHF. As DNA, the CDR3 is TGCGCCAGCAGCCAGGTCCCGGGGAGCAATCAGCCCCAGCATTTT.

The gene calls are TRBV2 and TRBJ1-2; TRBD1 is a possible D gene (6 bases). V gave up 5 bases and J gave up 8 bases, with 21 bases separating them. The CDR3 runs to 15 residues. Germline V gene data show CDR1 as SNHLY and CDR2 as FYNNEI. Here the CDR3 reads CASSSKGTGGLGYTF. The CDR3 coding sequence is TGTGCCAGCAGTTCCAAGGGGACCGGGGGCTTGGGCTACACCTTC.

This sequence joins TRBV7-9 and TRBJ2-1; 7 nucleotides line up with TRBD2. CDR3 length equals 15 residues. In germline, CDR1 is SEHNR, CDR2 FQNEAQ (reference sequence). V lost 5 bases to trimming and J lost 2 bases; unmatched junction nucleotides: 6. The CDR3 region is CASSKSGTPYNEQFF. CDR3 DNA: TGTGCCAGCAGCAAAAGCGGGACGCCCTACAATGAGCAGTTCTTC.

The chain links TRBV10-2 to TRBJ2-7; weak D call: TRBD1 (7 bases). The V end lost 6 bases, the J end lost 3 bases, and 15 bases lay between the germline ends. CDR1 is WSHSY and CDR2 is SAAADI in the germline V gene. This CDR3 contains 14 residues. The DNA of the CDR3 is TGCGCCAGCAGGGGGGGACAGTCCAACTACGAGCAGTACTTC. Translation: CASRGGQSNYEQYF.

CDR3 residues: CASSLGGTGMEQFF. In DNA, the CDR3 is TGCGCCAGCAGCTTGGGAGGGACAGGGATGGAGCAGTTCTTC. The rearrangement links TRBV5-1 to TRBJ2-1; 9 bases match TRBD1. V lost 0 bases and J lost 10; bases outside the gene matches: 5. The CDR3 extends over 14 amino acids. Germline V gene data show CDR1 as SGHRS and CDR2 as YFSETQ.

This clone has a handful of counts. CDR3 bases: TGCGCCAGCAGCTTGGCCGAGGGACGGACTGAAGCTTTCTTT. Amino acids: CASSLAEGRTEAFF. V usage is TRBV5-1 and J usage is TRBJ1-1; TRBD1 is a possible D gene (5 bases). This CDR3 comprises 14 residues. Trimming stripped 0 bases from V and 5 bases from J, with 11 bases between. Germline CDR1 is SGHRS and CDR2 is YFSETQ.

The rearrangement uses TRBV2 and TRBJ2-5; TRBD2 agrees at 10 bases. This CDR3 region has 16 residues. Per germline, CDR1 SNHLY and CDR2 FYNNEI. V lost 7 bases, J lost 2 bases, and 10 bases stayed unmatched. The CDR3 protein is CASIGLAVSLQETQYF. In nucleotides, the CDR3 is TGTGCCAGCATTGGACTAGCGGTGAGCCTTCAAGAGACCCAGTACTTC.

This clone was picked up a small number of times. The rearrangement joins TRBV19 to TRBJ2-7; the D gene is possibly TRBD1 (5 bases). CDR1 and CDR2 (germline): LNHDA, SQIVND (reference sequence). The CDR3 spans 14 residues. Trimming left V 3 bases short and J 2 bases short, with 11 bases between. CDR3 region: CASSIDSSTYEQYF. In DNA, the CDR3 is TGTGCCAGTAGTATTGACAGTTCCACCTACGAGCAGTACTTC.

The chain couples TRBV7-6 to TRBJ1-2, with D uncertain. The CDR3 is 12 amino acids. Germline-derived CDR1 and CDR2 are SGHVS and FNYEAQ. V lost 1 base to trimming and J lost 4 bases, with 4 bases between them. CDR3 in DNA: TGTGCCAGCAGCTTAGGGGGCTATGGCTACACCTTC. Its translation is CASSLGGYGYTF.

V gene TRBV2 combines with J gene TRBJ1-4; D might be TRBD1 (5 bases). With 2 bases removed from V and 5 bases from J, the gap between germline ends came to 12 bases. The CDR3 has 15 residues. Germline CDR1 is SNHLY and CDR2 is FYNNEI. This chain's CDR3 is CASSERGGQNEKLFF. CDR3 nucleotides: TGTGCCAGCAGTGAACGGGGAGGACAAAATGAAAAACTGTTTTTT.

CDR3: CASSVVASGRGFPGEQFF. The DNA of the CDR3 is TGTGCCAGCAGCGTAGTGGCTAGCGGGAGGGGCTTTCCGGGGGAGCAGTTCTTC. This rearrangement joins TRBV9 to TRBJ2-1; 12 bases are a match to TRBD2. This CDR3 has 18 amino acids. CDR1 is SGDLS, CDR2 YYNGEE, per germline. V was pared by 0 bases and J by 10 bases, with 14 bases of the junction left unmatched.

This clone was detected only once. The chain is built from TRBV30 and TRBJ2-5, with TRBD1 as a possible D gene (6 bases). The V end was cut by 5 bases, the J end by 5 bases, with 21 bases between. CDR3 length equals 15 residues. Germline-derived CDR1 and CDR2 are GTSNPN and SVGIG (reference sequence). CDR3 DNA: TGTGCCTGGGCGAGGTCAGGGGCCTGGGGGGAGACCCAGTACTTC. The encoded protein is CAWARSGAWGETQYF.

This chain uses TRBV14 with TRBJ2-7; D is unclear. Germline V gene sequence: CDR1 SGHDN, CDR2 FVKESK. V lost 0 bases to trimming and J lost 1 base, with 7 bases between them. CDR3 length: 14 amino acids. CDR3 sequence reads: CASSQETASYEQYF. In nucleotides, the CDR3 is TGTGCCAGCAGCCAAGAAACAGCGTCCTACGAGCAGTACTTC.

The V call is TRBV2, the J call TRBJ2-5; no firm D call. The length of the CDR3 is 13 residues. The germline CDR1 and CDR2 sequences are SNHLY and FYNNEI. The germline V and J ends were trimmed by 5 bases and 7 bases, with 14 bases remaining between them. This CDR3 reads CASSPNAERTQYF. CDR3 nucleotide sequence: TGTGCCAGCAGTCCGAACGCTGAGCGGACCCAGTACTTC.

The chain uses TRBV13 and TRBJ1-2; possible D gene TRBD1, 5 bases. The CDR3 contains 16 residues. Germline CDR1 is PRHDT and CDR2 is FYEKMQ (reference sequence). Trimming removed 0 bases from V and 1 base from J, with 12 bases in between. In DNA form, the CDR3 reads TGTGCCAGCAGCTTAGGCCGGGGCATAAATAACTATGGCTACACCTTC. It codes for CASSLGRGINNYGYTF.

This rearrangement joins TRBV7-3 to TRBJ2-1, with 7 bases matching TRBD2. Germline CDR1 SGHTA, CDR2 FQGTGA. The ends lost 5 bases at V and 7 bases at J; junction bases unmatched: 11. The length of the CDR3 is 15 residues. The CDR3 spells CASSRPASGGNEQFF. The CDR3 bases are TGTGCCAGCAGCCGCCCGGCTAGCGGTGGGAATGAGCAGTTCTTC.

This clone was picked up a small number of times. DNA of the CDR3: TGTGCCAGCAGATTCAGGGACAGGGTACATGGCTACACCTTC. Amino acids: CASRFRDRVHGYTF. The chain links TRBV28 to TRBJ1-2, with 9 bases aligning to TRBD1. V lost 6 bases to trimming and J lost 6 bases; unmatched junction nucleotides: 8. The CDR3 is made up of 14 amino acids. Germline CDR1 is MDHEN and CDR2 is SYDVKM.

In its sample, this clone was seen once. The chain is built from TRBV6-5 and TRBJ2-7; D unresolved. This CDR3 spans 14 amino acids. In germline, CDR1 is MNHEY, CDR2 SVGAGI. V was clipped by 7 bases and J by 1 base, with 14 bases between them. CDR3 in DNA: TGTGCCAGCAAGGCACGGGTCGCGTCCTACGAGCAGTACTTC. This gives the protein CASKARVASYEQYF.

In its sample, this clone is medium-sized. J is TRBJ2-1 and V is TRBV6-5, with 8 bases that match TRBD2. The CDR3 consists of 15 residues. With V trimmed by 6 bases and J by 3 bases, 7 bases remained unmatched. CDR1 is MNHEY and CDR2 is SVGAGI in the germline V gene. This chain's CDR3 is CASSEVAGSYNEQFF. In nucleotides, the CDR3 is TGTGCCAGCAGCGAGGTAGCGGGAAGCTACAATGAGCAGTTCTTC.